This TCR beta chain emerged from a study of spatial heterogeneity in lung cancer. Findings of the study overall: Counts of expanded intratumoral alpha and beta TCRs tracked tumor mutation counts. When ubiquitous and regional expanded TCRs were counted, their numbers tracked ubiquitous and regional nonsynonymous mutations, respectively.

Ten or more counts support this clonotype. Antigen: not known. MiXCR, applied by TCRdb to the 5' RACE reads, yields one record per CDR3 protein. The sample contains 7,500 to 8,500 distinct CDR3 sequences, 9.6% of which appear only once. The germline gives CDR1 LGHNT, CDR2 FRNRAP. This CDR3 has 17 residues. The germline V and J ends were trimmed by 2 bases and 2 bases, with 18 bases remaining between them. Time point meaning: sample taken at primary tumor resection. Material for sequencing was whole RNA from tumor, nontumor lung or frozen PBMC, left unsorted. This TCR derives from a male donor with early-stage non-small cell lung cancer. This chain joins TRBV12-5 and TRBJ2-5, with D possibly TRBD2 on 7 matching bases. Sequences were derived from lung tumor tissue, sampled at surgery. CDR3 coding DNA: TGTGCTAGTGGTTTGACACCCCCGGGGGGCATACAAGAGACCCAGTACTTC. Translation gives CASGLTPPGGIQETQYF.